The clone carrying this TCR beta chain was detected ten times or more. The CDR3 extends over 15 amino acids. Germline values: CDR1 SNHLY, CDR2 FYNNEI. V dropped 2 bases and J dropped 3 bases, with 14 bases sitting between them. The source of the sample is a study of T cells in Graves' hyperthyroidism and ophthalmopathy. The CDR3 regions of TCR beta were amplified from RNA transcripts. An initial round of RT-PCR targeting the TCR CDR3 relied on the HTBI primer set. TCRdb passed the multiplex PCR reads through MiXCR, listing each CDR3 protein once. The sample records hundreds of thousands of distinct CDR3 sequences, roughly 15% being singletons.

This sequence originates from a woman between 40 and 50 years old with Graves' ophthalmopathy. The sample comprised blood. This chain connects TRBV2 to TRBJ2-7, with a weak D call TRBD2 (6 bases). Here the CDR3 DNA reads TGTGCCAGCAGTGAAACGCTCCCGACTAGCTACGAGCAGTACTTC. Amino acid sequence: CASSETLPTSYEQYF.